Sequencing of this T cell receptor beta chain was carried out in a study of blood T cell repertoires in COVID-19. Study-level information: Both acute and convalescent COVID-19 samples were obtained from the United States, Italy and Spain. The cDNA or gDNA used as material had been derived from T cells, B-cell-depleted T cells, or PBMCs.

The authors' processing: How many nucleated cells were present was estimated from reference gene primer amplification. Sequencing used immunoSEQ multiplex PCR; TCRdb keeps in-frame clones, though not all of them. The DNA was the basis for D and trimming; V, J and clone size are from that table. Counted here are about 65,000 clones, about 84% occurring once; the ten biggest clones make up 35% to 50%. The germline V gene has CDR1 SGHNT and CDR2 YYREEE (reference sequence). Trimming removed 0 bases from V and 4 bases from J; junction bases left unmatched: 3. The CDR3 totals 15 residues. This clonotype originated in a human donor in a cohort sampled during active COVID-19. The chain has TRBV5-4 and TRBJ2-5; 10 nucleotides align to TRBD2. Source material: peripheral blood. The CDR3 DNA follows: TGTGCCAGCAGCTTGGTGGCTAGCGGGGGAGAGACCCAGTACTTC. Translated: CASSLVASGGETQYF.